The 18 T cell receptor beta chains below were found in one sample sequenced in a study of blood T cell repertoires in COVID-19 (dated by TCRdb to the early 2020s). The library was produced with the immunoSEQ multiplex PCR assay. TCRdb retrieved this table from immuneACCESS and kept in-frame rearrangements only. Not all clones are present; in checked studies, unresolved V genes account for under half, and no reason is known for the remainder. Present in this sample are approximately 300,000 clones, roughly 90% of which were seen just once. 1.5% to 2% of the sample is in the top ten clones. The sequenced sample consisted of peripheral blood. Receptors originate from a woman aged 25 to 39 with COVID-19, enrolled during active disease.

This clone has only a few counts. The J gene is TRBJ1-3, the V gene TRBV10-2; the match to TRBD1 covers 7 bases. The CDR3 runs 14 residues. V shed 4 bases, J shed 2 bases, and the junction held 2 bases outside the gene matches. Germline V CDR1 and CDR2: WSHSY, SAAADI. CDR3 residues: CASSARGTGNTIYF. The CDR3 coding sequence is TGCGCCAGCAGTGCCAGGGGGACTGGAAACACCATATATTTT.

This sequence joins TRBV10-1 and TRBJ2-5; 8 nucleotides match TRBD2. CDR1 and CDR2 (germline): WNHNN, SYGVQD (reference sequence). The V gene end was trimmed by 5 bases and the J gene end by 1 base; junction bases not matched to a gene: 3. This CDR3 region has 14 residues. The CDR3 is CASSSGGRQETQYF. The DNA of the CDR3 is TGCGCCAGCAGTAGCGGGGGCCGCCAAGAGACCCAGTACTTC.

The V gene is TRBV5-1, the J gene TRBJ2-1, with TRBD2 matching 8 bases. CDR3 length: 15 amino acids. The V gene end was trimmed by 0 bases and the J gene end by 3 bases; junction bases not matched to a gene: 2. From germline, CDR1 is SGHRS and CDR2 YFSETQ. The CDR3 region is CASSLVAGGYNEQFF. The CDR3 nucleotides read TGCGCCAGCAGCTTGGTGGCGGGGGGCTACAATGAGCAGTTCTTC.

V is TRBV18 and J is TRBJ1-4, with a possible D match to TRBD1 (6 bases). The V gene lost 1 base and the J gene lost 7 bases, with 13 bases spanning the gap. Germline V gene data show CDR1 as KGHSH and CDR2 as LQKENI. The CDR3 is 15 amino acids. The chain's CDR3 is CASSPLMGAGEKLFF. The DNA for the CDR3 is TGTGCCAGCTCACCACTTATGGGGGCCGGTGAAAAACTGTTTTTT.

The rearrangement uses TRBV28 and TRBJ1-4, with D possibly being TRBD1 (6 bases). CDR3 length: 17 amino acids. V was cut by 5 bases and J by 0 bases, with 16 bases left in between. Germline-derived CDR1 and CDR2 are MDHEN and SYDVKM. CDR3 amino acids: CASSVHGRGATNEKLFF. CDR3 sequence (DNA): TGTGCCAGCAGTGTCCATGGGAGGGGGGCAACTAATGAAAAACTGTTTTTT.

The chain is built from TRBV6-2 or TRBV6-3 and TRBJ1-1, with D possibly matching TRBD1 (6 bases). The CDR3 sequence is 16 residues long. The germline gives CDR1 MNHEY, CDR2 SVGEGT. Trimming pared 2 bases from V and 2 bases from J, leaving 15 bases between. The CDR3: CASSYPRKTGNTEAFF. CDR3 coding DNA: TGTGCCAGCAGTTACCCCCGAAAGACAGGAAACACTGAAGCTTTCTTT.

The V call is TRBV7-2, the J call TRBJ2-3; 9 bases agree with TRBD2. The CDR3 runs to 17 residues. V lost 1 base to trimming and J lost 2 bases; unmatched junction nucleotides: 7. Per germline, CDR1 SGHTA and CDR2 FQGNSA. CDR3 in amino acids: CASSLGPSGATTDTQYF. The CDR3 DNA sequence: TGTGCCAGCAGCTTAGGTCCTAGCGGGGCTACCACAGATACGCAGTATTTT.

The genes are TRBV11-3 and TRBJ2-7, with 8 bases identical to TRBD1. V dropped 6 bases and J dropped 5; count of bases not matched to a gene: 6. CDR1 SGHNT and CDR2 YENEEA come from the germline V gene. The CDR3 loop spans 13 amino acids. The CDR3 reads CASRDREEDEQYF. The CDR3 DNA reads as TGTGCCAGCAGGGACAGGGAAGAGGACGAGCAGTACTTC. Full variable domain (rest looked up from reference TRBV11-3 and TRBJ2-7): EAGVVQSPRYKIIEKKQPVAFWCNPISGHNTLYWYLQNLGQGPELLIRYENEEAVDDSQLPKDRFSAERLKGVDSTLKIQPAELGDSAVYLCASRDREEDEQYFGPGTRLTVT.

The V gene is TRBV3-1 (or the pseudogene TRBV3-2), the J gene TRBJ1-3; tentatively, D is TRBD1 (5 bases). The CDR3 is made up of 14 amino acids. The V gene lost 7 bases and the J gene lost 0 bases, with 10 bases spanning the gap. Germline-derived CDR1 and CDR2 are LGHDT and YNNKEL (reference sequence). CDR3 region: CASTPGSSGNTIYF. The CDR3 coding sequence is TGTGCCAGCACACCAGGGTCCTCTGGAAACACCATATATTTT.

This sequence joins TRBV7-9 and TRBJ1-2; D remains ambiguous. The germline V gene has CDR1 SEHNR and CDR2 FQNEAQ (reference sequence). The germline V and J ends were trimmed by 4 bases and 5 bases, with 17 bases remaining between them. The CDR3 covers 15 residues. The CDR3 protein is CASSSRLAETYGYTF. The CDR3 bases are TGTGCCAGCAGCTCCCGACTGGCAGAGACTTATGGCTACACCTTC.

The chain employs TRBV7-6 and TRBJ1-3; D is perhaps TRBD1 (5 bases). Per germline, CDR1 SGHVS and CDR2 FNYEAQ. V gave up 5 bases and J gave up 6 bases, with 11 bases separating them. This CDR3 region has 13 residues. CDR3: CASSLGLQNTIYF. CDR3 sequence (DNA): TGTGCCAGCAGCCTGGGACTGCAAAACACCATATATTTT.

The chain is built from TRBV21-1 and TRBJ1-2; the table's D call of TRBD1 was not tested on the DNA. TRBV21-1 is given as a pseudogene. The CDR3 has 16 residues. The CDR3 nucleotides read TGTGCCAGCAGCAAAGCGCTTTTTAGGGGGCCCTATGGCTACACCTTC. Translation gives CASSKALFRGPYGYTF.

V is TRBV29-1 and J is TRBJ1-2; possibly TRBD1 for D (6 bases). The CDR3 is 11 residues long. Germline V gene sequence: CDR1 SQVTM, CDR2 ANQGSEA. V was pared by 7 bases and J by 8 bases, with 14 bases between. The CDR3: CSAGHREGYTF. The DNA of the CDR3 is TGCAGCGCCGGTCACAGGGAAGGCTACACCTTC.

The genes are TRBV7-7 and TRBJ2-2; possibly TRBD2 for D (5 bases). CDR3 length: 15 residues. Germline V gene sequence: CDR1 SSHAT, CDR2 FNYEAQ (reference sequence). V was pared by 5 bases and J by 0 bases, with 10 bases between. This CDR3 is CASSVSVPNTGELFF. The CDR3 nucleotides read TGTGCCAGCAGCGTTAGCGTGCCGAACACCGGGGAGCTGTTTTTT.

Of note for this clone: Other DNA sequences in this specimen translate into the identical CDR3. The chain has TRBV7-2 and TRBJ1-1; no firm D call. CDR3 length equals 13 residues. Germline CDR1 SGHTA, CDR2 FQGNSA. V was trimmed by 2 bases and J by 0 bases, leaving 4 bases between them. In nucleotides, the CDR3 is TGTGCCAGCAGCTTATCCATGAACACTGAAGCTTTCTTT. Translated: CASSLSMNTEAFF.

The chain couples TRBV4-1 to TRBJ1-2; no firm D call. The CDR3 totals 15 residues. V was cut by 0 bases and J by 0 bases, with 8 bases left in between. The germline V gene has CDR1 MGHRA and CDR2 YSYEKL. The CDR3 is CASSQDRGANYGYTF. Here the CDR3 DNA reads TGCGCCAGCAGCCAAGATCGGGGAGCTAACTATGGCTACACCTTC.

This chain links TRBV27 with TRBJ1-2; 10 bases agree with TRBD1. Trimming cost V 10 bases and J 0 bases; bases outside gene matches: 8. Looked up from germline, CDR1 is MNHEY and CDR2 is SMNVEV (reference sequence). CDR3 length: 15 amino acids. The DNA for the CDR3 is TGTGCCACCAAGACAGGGGGCGAAGCTAACTATGGCTACACCTTC. The encoded protein is CATKTGGEANYGYTF.

A word on this clone: A read error may produce the germline difference seen at one junction end. The gene calls are TRBV5-3 and TRBJ1-5; no definite D call. TRBV5-3 is an ORF for which the function is uncertain. This CDR3 spans 16 amino acids. CDR3 sequence reads: CARSTLRAGSSQPQHF. The CDR3 coding sequence is TGTGCCAGAAGCACACTACGTGCGGGGAGCAGTCAGCCCCAGCATTTT.